This entry describes one T cell receptor (beta chain). Its antigen is currently unknown. TCRdb itself ran the 5' RACE reads through MiXCR, one entry per CDR3 protein. The sample lists some 440,000 distinct CDR3 sequences, more than 20% occurring once. These data come from a study of identical twins. Study results and caveats: Out-of-frame TCR alpha sharing in monozygotic twins exceeded recombination model predictions.

These same records also appear under a second study, on T cells expressing NK-cell markers. That report adds: Dominance of the CD3+CD56-NKG2C+ fraction by these clonotypes also held in several donors. HCMV specificity of the expanded NKG2C+ T cell clones stayed unclear.

Specimen: CD4+ T cells sorted from blood. The sequence was obtained from a woman under 30 in good health.

As DNA, the CDR3 is TGTGCCAGCAGGTCAGACCAAGAGACCCAGTACTTC. It yields the protein CASRSDQETQYF. The genes are TRBV6-2 or TRBV6-3 and TRBJ2-5; D gene uncertain. This CDR3 comprises 12 residues. V shed 6 bases and J shed 0 bases, with 5 bases lying between them. The V gene's germline CDR1 is MNHEY and CDR2 SVGEGT.